These T cell receptor beta chains were read from a single sample in a study of T cell responses to AZD1222 COVID-19 vaccine. TCRdb's table, derived via immunoSEQ multiplex PCR, lists solely in-frame clones and lacks some. The sample includes approximately 74,000 clones, 87% of them seen just once. Specimen: peripheral blood, collected 28 days after the second AZD1222 dose. The receptors originated from an adult who received the AZD1222 COVID-19 vaccine. Each CDR3 is given with its conserved first and last residue. D genes are given only for firm matches. Where a row states a size, it is once, few, many or the class of an expanded clone; other rows omit it.

TRBV5-1	TRBJ2-1	NA	TRBD2	TGCGCCAGCAGCTTCACTAGCGGTGCGATCCTCCTATACAATGAGCAGTTCTTC	CASSFTSGAILLYNEQFF
TRBV11-2	TRBJ1-4	NA	TRBD1	TGTGCCAGCAGCTTAGTGTCGGGACAGGGGGCTAGGCTGTTTTTT	CASSLVSGQGARLFF
TRBV13	TRBJ2-7	NA	TRBD2	TGTGCCAGCAGTTTTCGCGGACGCGGGGGAGGGGAGACCTACGAGCAGTACTTC	CASSFRGRGGGETYEQYF
TRBV7-9	TRBJ1-1	few	NA	TGTGCCAGCAGCCGTCTCGGGAACACTGAAGCTTTCTTT	CASSRLGNTEAFF
TRBV18	TRBJ1-5	NA	NA	TGTGCCAGCTCACCCCCTCAAGCAGGGGCCGTCGGCAATCAGCCCCAGCATTTT	CASSPPQAGAVGNQPQHF
TRBV18	TRBJ1-5	NA	TRBD1	TGTGCCAGCTCACTTGCGACAGGGGGCAATCAGCCCCAGCATTTT	CASSLATGGNQPQHF
TRBV6-5	TRBJ1-4	NA	NA	TGTGCCAGCAGGATCTCTAATGAAAAACTGTTTTTT	CASRISNEKLFF
TRBV12-3/TRBV12-4	TRBJ1-5	NA	NA	TGTGCCAGCAGTTTAGGGGGGTCACAGCCCCAGCATTTT	CASSLGGSQPQHF
TRBV5-8	TRBJ1-5	NA	NA	TGTGCCAGCAGCCTATCGACTGGGACCTCCAAACATTTT	CASSLSTGTSKHF
TRBV29-1	TRBJ1-1	NA	TRBD1	TGCAGCGTTGCCAAAGGGACAGGCGGGACTGAAGCTTTCTTT	CSVAKGTGGTEAFF
TRBV2	TRBJ1-2	NA	NA	TGTGCCAGCAGGGCCGACTCCTATGGCTACACCTTC	CASRADSYGYTF
TRBV27	TRBJ2-2	NA	NA	TGTGCCAGCAGTTCCTTCGGGACCTTGAACACCGGGGAGCTGTTTTTT	CASSSFGTLNTGELFF
TRBV9	TRBJ2-5	NA	TRBD1	TGTGCCAGCAACGGGGGACAGGGGCGTTTGGGTGAGACCCAGTACTTC	CASNGGQGRLGETQYF
TRBV11-2	TRBJ2-4	NA	NA	TGTGCCAGCAGGCGCCCGATGGACGGGGTGGTTCAGTACTTC	CASRRPMDGVVQYF
TRBV30	TRBJ2-7	once	NA	TGTGCCTGGAGTGTATTCAACGGTTACTACGAGCAGTACTTC	CAWSVFNGYYEQYF
TRBV6-5	TRBJ1-6	NA	TRBD1	TGTGCCAGCAGGGGGACAGGGGGCGTAAATTCACCCCTCCACTTT	CASRGTGGVNSPLHF
TRBV5-4	TRBJ2-5	NA	NA	TGTGCCAGCAGCATACAGGGTGGGGGCGAGACCCAGTACTTC	CASSIQGGGETQYF
TRBV14	TRBJ2-2	NA	NA	TGTGCCAGCAGCCAGGAGGGCATCACCACCGGGGAGCTGTTTTTT	CASSQEGITTGELFF
TRBV5-1	TRBJ2-7	NA	NA	TGCGCCAGCGGGCTGGGTACCTACGAGCAGTACTTC	CASGLGTYEQYF
TRBV18	TRBJ2-3	NA	TRBD1	TGTGCCAGCTCCTCCAGGGGGTCAGATACGCAGTATTTT	CASSSRGSDTQYF
TRBV6-2/TRBV6-3	TRBJ1-1	NA	TRBD1	TGTGCCAGCAGTCCCTCACAGGGGGAGCCCATGAACACTGAAGCTTTCTTT	CASSPSQGEPMNTEAFF
TRBV6-1	TRBJ1-6	NA	NA	TGTGCCAGCAGTGAAGCGCCGCCAGGAGGGGGTAATTCACCCCTCCACTTT	CASSEAPPGGGNSPLHF
TRBV15	TRBJ1-2	NA	NA	TGTGCCACCAGCAGAGATAGCGGGACGGGGTCCAACTATGGCTACACCTTC	CATSRDSGTGSNYGYTF
TRBV4-3	TRBJ1-2	NA	NA	TGCGCCAGCAGCCGAACTCTTGTCAGCCACTATGGCTACACCTTC	CASSRTLVSHYGYTF
TRBV24-1	TRBJ2-5	once	TRBD1	TGTGCCACCAGTGATTTGGGGACAGGGGGTCGAGAGACCCAGTACTTC	CATSDLGTGGRETQYF
TRBV12-3/TRBV12-4	TRBJ2-3	NA	NA	TGTGCCAGCAGCCTGGGTGGGCGAGATACGCAGTATTTT	CASSLGGRDTQYF
TRBV18	TRBJ1-2	NA	TRBD1	TGTGCCAGCTCACCATTTGGGACAGGCCAAACTAACTATGGCTACACCTTC	CASSPFGTGQTNYGYTF
TRBV29-1	TRBJ2-7	once	NA	TGCAGCGTTTCCGGGGGCCGTCTATCCTACGAGCAGTACTTC	CSVSGGRLSYEQYF
TRBV4-3	TRBJ2-1	NA	NA	TGCGCCAGCAGCCGAGTTGCGGGCCAAAACAATGAGCAGTTCTTC	CASSRVAGQNNEQFF
TRBV6-6	TRBJ2-5	NA	TRBD1	TGTGCCAGCAGCAGACAGGGGGGACAAGAGACCCAGTACTTC	CASSRQGGQETQYF
TRBV12-3/TRBV12-4	TRBJ1-2	NA	NA	TGTGCCAGCCGGGGGACAAACTATGGCTACACCTTC	CASRGTNYGYTF
TRBV18	TRBJ2-3	NA	TRBD2	TGTGCCAGCTCACCACGGACGGGAGGCGGCCCAGATACGCAGTATTTT	CASSPRTGGGPDTQYF
TRBV5-5	TRBJ1-2	NA	NA	TGTGCCAGCAGCCCTCAACTTCAGGAGGGGTATGGCTACACCTTC	CASSPQLQEGYGYTF
TRBV27	TRBJ1-1	NA	TRBD1	TGTGCCAGCAGTTGGACAGGGGGGACTGAAGCTTTCTTT	CASSWTGGTEAFF
TRBV5-1	TRBJ1-3	NA	NA	TGCGCCAGCAGCTTGGGCCCGGGCGTGGGCCTCCGAGTCGAAAACACCATATATTTT	CASSLGPGVGLRVENTIYF
TRBV5-1	TRBJ1-3	NA	NA	TGCGCCAGCAGCTTGGACCAGGCCAGAAACACCATATATTTT	CASSLDQARNTIYF
TRBV7-2	TRBJ1-4	NA	NA	TGTGCCAGCAGCTTCGACCGGGTGGGCGAAAAACTGTTTTTT	CASSFDRVGEKLFF
TRBV4-3	TRBJ2-7	NA	NA	TGCGCCAGCAGCCAAGATTTGGTCTCGCTAAAGCAGTACTTC	CASSQDLVSLKQYF
TRBV4-2	TRBJ2-1	once	TRBD2	TGTGCCAGCAGCCAACGGACTAGCGGGAGGGCTGACTCCTACAATGAGCAGTTCTTC	CASSQRTSGRADSYNEQFF
TRBV19	TRBJ1-2	NA	NA	TGTGCCAGTACTCTCTCGCCGGACTATGGCTACACCTTC	CASTLSPDYGYTF
TRBV2	TRBJ2-2	NA	TRBD2	TGTGCCAGCAACGCGGGAGGCTCCACCGGGGAGCTGTTTTTT	CASNAGGSTGELFF
TRBV19	TRBJ1-3	NA	NA	TGTGCCAGTAACCGGGACTCTGGAAACACCATATATTTT	CASNRDSGNTIYF
TRBV5-1	TRBJ2-2	NA	NA	TGCGCCAGCAGGCCCGCCGGGACAACGAACACCGGGGAGCTGTTTTTT	CASRPAGTTNTGELFF
TRBV6-5	TRBJ1-5	NA	TRBD1	TGTGCCAGCAGTTACTCAGGGACAGGGCATAATCAGCCCCAGCATTTT	CASSYSGTGHNQPQHF
TRBV18	TRBJ1-2	NA	NA	TGTGCCAGCTCACTGCGGACGGGTACTAACTATGGCTACACCTTC	CASSLRTGTNYGYTF
TRBV30	TRBJ1-5	NA	TRBD1	TGTGCCTGGAGTCTAGGACAGGGGGCGGCGAGCAATCAGCCCCAGCATTTT	CAWSLGQGAASNQPQHF
TRBV5-3	TRBJ1-5	NA	TRBD1	TGTGCCAGAACCCGACAGGGGGCCGTGGATAGCAATCAGCCCCAGCATTTT	CARTRQGAVDSNQPQHF
TRBV6-1	TRBJ1-4	NA	TRBD1	TGTGCCAGCAGTGGGGGACAGGGGGCGGCAACTAATGAAAAACTGTTTTTT	CASSGGQGAATNEKLFF
TRBV27	TRBJ2-1	NA	NA	TGTGCCAGCAGTTTATATCGGGTGAATGAGCAGTTCTTC	CASSLYRVNEQFF
TRBV30	TRBJ2-5	NA	TRBD1	TGTGCCTGGGACGGGACAGGGGAGTCAGAGACCCAGTACTTC	CAWDGTGESETQYF
TRBV6-6	TRBJ1-6	NA	NA	TGTGCCAGCAGTTACGAGCAGGGGTCTTCACCCCTCCACTTT	CASSYEQGSSPLHF
TRBV7-9	TRBJ2-3	NA	NA	TGTGCCAGCAGCTTAGCTTCAGGGGCGCCCACAGATACGCAGTATTTT	CASSLASGAPTDTQYF
TRBV5-4	TRBJ2-7	once	NA	TGTGCCAGCAGCCGTGGAGGGGGCAACGAGCAGTACTTC	CASSRGGGNEQYF
TRBV7-8	TRBJ1-3	few	NA	TGTGCCAGCAGCTTAGACAGAAACTCTGGAAACACCATATATTTT	CASSLDRNSGNTIYF
TRBV5-1	TRBJ1-6	NA	NA	TGCGCCAGCAGCTTGGCCGGTCCCGAGGATTCACCCCTCCACTTT	CASSLAGPEDSPLHF